Listed here is a single T cell receptor (beta chain). Its antigen is unidentified. Regulatory T cells were sorted as CD4+CD25hiCD127low/negative. The data were obtained in a study of B cell selection in AIRE deficiency. Whole-study results and caveats: Only 9.3% of approximately 3,700 shared Treg sequences were patient-specific; 31.6% healthy-specific. CDR3s were shorter in shared Treg sequences, reflecting few non-templated nucleotide insertions. Patient Tconv cells held around a third of Treg sequences shared by healthy donors.

Study processing details: Treg pools: some 5x10^4 distinct patient, some 1x10^5 donor TCRbeta sequences. Assay used: immunoSEQ multiplex PCR; TCRdb lists only in-frame clones, some missing. Clone size and the V and J calls come from that table; the DNA yielded D and trimming. The repertoire holds roughly 18,000 clones, with roughly 91% as singletons. This receptor was obtained from a human donor in good health. Sequences were obtained from CD4+CD25+ Tregs sorted from PBMCs.

CDR3 DNA: TGTGCCAGCAGTTCGGTCGGGAGGGCAGGTGAGCAGTTCTTC. Residues: CASSSVGRAGEQFF. The rearrangement links TRBV28 to TRBJ2-1; 8 bases agree with TRBD2. This CDR3 is 14 amino acids long. Germline V CDR1 and CDR2: MDHEN, SYDVKM. Trimming took 4 bases from V and 9 from J; bases not matched to a gene: 8.